The rows below give T cell receptor beta chains drawn from one sample of a study of beta chain features in type 1 diabetes. Profiled with immunoSEQ multiplex PCR; TCRdb holds only in-frame clones, not every one. The sample comprises over 700,000 clones, roughly 17% of which are singletons, and 0.02% to 0.025% rests with the top ten. The sample consisted of naive CD4+ T cells from blood. The receptors come from a woman aged 18 to 35 in good health. Each CDR3 is given with its conserved first and last residue. Fields, in order: V gene, clone size, D gene, CDR3 length, J gene, CDR3 DNA, CDR3 protein. The D gene is left open where the match is weak. Clone size is given for some rows only: seen once, a few or many times, or a class if the clone is expanded.

V gene: TRBV30; clone size: .; D gene: TRBD2; CDR3 length: 17; J gene: TRBJ2-1; CDR3 DNA: TGTGCCTGGAGGGGAACAGAAGCGGGAGGTGCATACAATGAGCAGTTCTTC; CDR3 protein: CAWRGTEAGGAYNEQFF
V gene: TRBV10-2; clone size: .; D gene: TRBD2; CDR3 length: 17; J gene: TRBJ2-1; CDR3 DNA: TGCGCCAGCGGTGCCGGGACTAGCGGGCGCCGGGACAATGAGCAGTTCTTC; CDR3 protein: CASGAGTSGRRDNEQFF
V gene: TRBV7-9; clone size: .; D gene: TRBD2; CDR3 length: 16; J gene: TRBJ2-1; CDR3 DNA: TGTGCCAGCAGCTTTTCTAGCGGGCATACCTACAATGAGCAGTTCTTC; CDR3 protein: CASSFSSGHTYNEQFF
V gene: TRBV5-8; clone size: .; D gene: .; CDR3 length: 15; J gene: TRBJ2-1; CDR3 DNA: TGTGCCAGCAGCTTGGACCAGGGTACCTACAATGAGCAGTTCTTC; CDR3 protein: CASSLDQGTYNEQFF
V gene: TRBV28; clone size: few; D gene: .; CDR3 length: 13; J gene: TRBJ2-3; CDR3 DNA: TGTGCCATCCACAGGGTGGGTACAGATACGCAGTATTTT; CDR3 protein: CAIHRVGTDTQYF
V gene: TRBV9; clone size: .; D gene: .; CDR3 length: 13; J gene: TRBJ2-3; CDR3 DNA: TGTGCCAGCAGCGTCGGGAGTGGGGATACGCAGTATTTT; CDR3 protein: CASSVGSGDTQYF
V gene: TRBV15; clone size: few; D gene: .; CDR3 length: 15; J gene: TRBJ1-5; CDR3 DNA: TGTGCCACCGCCGGGGCCCCGAATAGCAATCAGCCCCAGCATTTT; CDR3 protein: CATAGAPNSNQPQHF
V gene: TRBV9; clone size: few; D gene: .; CDR3 length: 15; J gene: TRBJ2-3; CDR3 DNA: TGTGCCAGCAGTGATACCCACCATCGATCAGATACGCAGTATTTT; CDR3 protein: CASSDTHHRSDTQYF
V gene: TRBV18; clone size: few; D gene: .; CDR3 length: 12; J gene: TRBJ1-2; CDR3 DNA: TGTGCCAGCTCCAGCTTAAACTATGGCTACACCTTC; CDR3 protein: CASSSLNYGYTF
V gene: TRBV5-4; clone size: .; D gene: .; CDR3 length: 12; J gene: TRBJ2-4; CDR3 DNA: TGTGCCAGCAGCAAAGACGGAAACATTCAGTACTTC; CDR3 protein: CASSKDGNIQYF
V gene: TRBV5-1; clone size: few; D gene: .; CDR3 length: 16; J gene: TRBJ2-2; CDR3 DNA: TGCGCCAGCAGCTTAGACGGGAGTACTAACACCGGGGAGCTGTTTTTT; CDR3 protein: CASSLDGSTNTGELFF
V gene: TRBV9; clone size: .; D gene: .; CDR3 length: 13; J gene: TRBJ1-5; CDR3 DNA: TGTGCCAGCAGTACAGACAGCAATCAGCCCCAGCATTTT; CDR3 protein: CASSTDSNQPQHF
V gene: TRBV11-2; clone size: .; D gene: TRBD2; CDR3 length: 16; J gene: TRBJ2-5; CDR3 DNA: TGTGCCAGCAGCTCGTATTTATACGCGGGAGGGGAGACCCAGTACTTC; CDR3 protein: CASSSYLYAGGETQYF
V gene: TRBV18; clone size: few; D gene: TRBD1; CDR3 length: 15; J gene: TRBJ1-2; CDR3 DNA: TGTGCCAGCTCACCCCAGGGACAGTCGAACTATGGCTACACCTTC; CDR3 protein: CASSPQGQSNYGYTF
V gene: TRBV2; clone size: few; D gene: .; CDR3 length: 15; J gene: TRBJ2-1; CDR3 DNA: TGTGCCAGCAGTGATTGGGGGGTCTCCTACAATGAGCAGTTCTTC; CDR3 protein: CASSDWGVSYNEQFF
V gene: TRBV6-5; clone size: .; D gene: TRBD1; CDR3 length: 16; J gene: TRBJ1-3; CDR3 DNA: TGTGCCAGCAGTTGGGGACAGGCGGGACTGGGAAACACCATATATTTT; CDR3 protein: CASSWGQAGLGNTIYF